A selection of T cell receptor beta chains follows, all from one sample in a study of shared clonotypes between healthy human individuals. The method was immunoSEQ multiplex PCR; TCRdb's version includes in-frame clones alone and lacks a portion of them. The sample shows fewer than 2.5 million clones, roughly 93% of them seen only once. Sequencing was done on a sample of naive CD4+ T cells from PBMCs. Receptors were obtained from a man aged 18 to 35 in good health. Some clones in this sample may be carry-over from other donors' samples. Each CDR3 is given with its conserved first and last residue. A D gene is named only where the DNA matches it firmly. Clone size is not always given. Where it is, it says once, few, many or a class for expanded clones.

V	J	D	size	DNA	CDR3
TRBV7-2	TRBJ2-5	-	-	TGTGCCAGCAGCTTAGCGCTAGCCCAAGAGACCCAGTACTTC	CASSLALAQETQYF
TRBV7-2	TRBJ2-2	-	-	TGTGCCAGCGGGCGGAGGGCACGGGACTCCCACACCGGGGAGCTGTTTTTT	CASGRRARDSHTGELFF
TRBV21-1	TRBJ2-7	-	-	TGTGCCAGCAGCAAAGTGGGGGAGCGGGAGGGTTCCGACGAGCAGTACTTC	CASSKVGEREGSDEQYF
TRBV18	TRBJ2-3	-	-	TGTGCCAGCTCACCACTGGGCGGACCCACAGATACGCAGTATTTT	CASSPLGGPTDTQYF
TRBV11-3	TRBJ2-1	-	-	TGTGCCAGCAGCTTAGGGGGGCAGGGCAATGAGCAGTTCTTC	CASSLGGQGNEQFF
TRBV27	TRBJ2-7	TRBD2	-	TGTGCCAGCAGTGAAAGCGGGAGGGCCGTGTACGAGCAGTACTTC	CASSESGRAVYEQYF
TRBV7-9	TRBJ1-1	-	-	TGTGCCAGCAGCTTAGTACTGGGTAGGGCTGAAGCTTTCTTT	CASSLVLGRAEAFF
TRBV2	TRBJ2-3	-	-	TGTGCCAGCAGTGAAGACTTTCCAAGCACAGATACGCAGTATTTT	CASSEDFPSTDTQYF
TRBV4-1	TRBJ1-5	-	few	TGCGCCAGCAGCCAATCGTATGGCGGGCCCCAGCATTTT	CASSQSYGGPQHF
TRBV5-1	TRBJ2-6	-	-	TGCGCCAGCAGCTTTACAGTCCCGAGGGCCAACGTCCTGACTTTC	CASSFTVPRANVLTF
TRBV9	TRBJ2-3	TRBD2	-	TGTGCCAGCAGCCCCACCCTTATTGCAGGGAGGGCAGATACGCAGTATTTT	CASSPTLIAGRADTQYF
TRBV10-1	TRBJ1-1	TRBD1	-	TGCGCCAGCAGGCCGGGACAGGAGAACACTGAAGCTTTCTTT	CASRPGQENTEAFF
TRBV7-3	TRBJ2-1	TRBD2	-	TGTGCCAGCAGCCTCCTGGGGCGGGAGACGGCGTGGGGTGAGCAGTTCTTC	CASSLLGRETAWGEQFF
TRBV28	TRBJ2-2	-	-	TGTGCCAGCAGCTCAACCGGGACGGCGAACACCGGGGAGCTGTTTTTT	CASSSTGTANTGELFF
TRBV10-3	TRBJ1-5	-	few	TGTGCCATCAGTGAGTCGATCGGGGAGGGGAATCAGCCCCAGCATTTT	CAISESIGEGNQPQHF
TRBV28	TRBJ2-5	TRBD1	-	TGTGCCAGCAGAGAAAACAGGGGTTCGGAGCAAGAGACCCAGTACTTC	CASRENRGSEQETQYF
TRBV5-1	TRBJ1-2	-	-	TGCGCCAGCAGCTTGGAAGGTAGCAGTGACTATGGCTACACCTTC	CASSLEGSSDYGYTF
TRBV28	TRBJ2-4	-	-	TGTGCCAGCAGTCCGAGCAGGGGAGCCAAAAACATTCAGTACTTC	CASSPSRGAKNIQYF
TRBV21-1	TRBJ2-7	-	-	TGTGCCAGCAGCAAAGCAAGGACCGATCGGAGGACAGTCTACGAGCAGTACTTC	CASSKARTDRRTVYEQYF
TRBV27	TRBJ1-5	TRBD1	once	TGTGCCAGCAGTCCTCTGAGGACAGGCAGTTATCAGCCCCAGCATTTT	CASSPLRTGSYQPQHF
TRBV28	TRBJ1-3	TRBD1	-	TGTGCCAGCAGTTTAGACTGGACAGGATCTCGAAACACCATATATTTT	CASSLDWTGSRNTIYF
TRBV10-2	TRBJ2-7	TRBD1	-	TGCGCCAGCAGATGGGACAGGGCCTACGAGCAGTACTTC	CASRWDRAYEQYF
TRBV6-1	TRBJ2-2	-	-	TGTGCCAGCAGTGCCATCCGTAAGGGGCCGAACACCGGGGAGCTGTTTTTT	CASSAIRKGPNTGELFF
TRBV7-9	TRBJ2-1	TRBD2	-	TGTGCCAGCAGCCCCTGGACTAGCCGTCTTGATGAGCAGTTCTTC	CASSPWTSRLDEQFF
TRBV21-1	TRBJ2-3	-	-	TGTGCCAGCAACCCTAGCGTTCCGAGCACAGATACGCAGTATTTT	CASNPSVPSTDTQYF
TRBV29-1	TRBJ1-6	-	-	TGCAGCGTCCGGGCTCCCGGGGGTAATTCACCCCTCCACTTT	CSVRAPGGNSPLHF
TRBV9	TRBJ2-1	TRBD2	-	TGTGCCAGCAGCGTAGATTGGGCTAGCGGGAGCAATGAGCAGTTCTTC	CASSVDWASGSNEQFF
TRBV7-2	TRBJ2-3	-	once	TGTGCCAGCAGCTCCTTAGATACGCAGTATTTT	CASSSLDTQYF
TRBV30	TRBJ2-1	TRBD2	-	TGTGCCTGGAGTATCGGGACTAACAATGAGCAGTTCTTC	CAWSIGTNNEQFF
TRBV27	TRBJ2-7	-	few	TGTGCCAGCAGTTCCTACGGGGCGTCCTACGAGCAGTACTTC	CASSSYGASYEQYF
TRBV15	TRBJ2-4	-	-	TGTGCCACCAGCAGAGAGCGGTGGGGGGATTGGGCCAAAAACATTCAGTACTTC	CATSRERWGDWAKNIQYF
TRBV28	TRBJ2-5	-	-	TGTGCCAGCACCTCCTCCAGGGGACCTAAAGAGACCCAGTACTTC	CASTSSRGPKETQYF
TRBV7-2	TRBJ2-7	TRBD2	-	TGTGCCAGCAGCTTAGGGCCTAGCGGGAGAGGCTACGAGCAGTACTTC	CASSLGPSGRGYEQYF
TRBV5-1	TRBJ2-7	TRBD1	-	TGCGCCAGCAGCAGAGGACAGGGGGCCGGCTACGAGCAGTACTTC	CASSRGQGAGYEQYF
TRBV27	TRBJ2-3	-	-	TGTGCCAGCAGTTTATCGTTTGGTACAGATACGCAGTATTTT	CASSLSFGTDTQYF
TRBV9	TRBJ2-1	-	-	TGTGCCAGCAGCGCCGGGGATGAGCAGTTCTTC	CASSAGDEQFF
TRBV10-3	TRBJ2-2	TRBD1	-	TGTGCCATCAGAGACGCGGACAGGGGGCGCACCGGGGAGCTGTTTTTT	CAIRDADRGRTGELFF
TRBV5-6	TRBJ2-1	-	-	TGTGCCAGCAGCTTAAACGTTCGAGGTGAGCAGTTCTTC	CASSLNVRGEQFF
TRBV5-1	TRBJ2-2	TRBD2	once	TGCGCCAGCAGTTTCACTAGCGGGAACACCGGGGAGCTGTTTTTT	CASSFTSGNTGELFF
TRBV5-6	TRBJ1-5	-	-	TGTGCCAGCAGCTTGACCGGGACCGCAAATCAGCCCCAGCATTTT	CASSLTGTANQPQHF
TRBV6-4	TRBJ2-2	-	-	TGTGCCAGCAGTGACTCCGGACTTTCCGGGGAGCTGTTTTTT	CASSDSGLSGELFF
TRBV30	TRBJ1-1	-	few	TGTGCCTGGAGTGTTGGAGGGTACACTGAAGCTTTCTTT	CAWSVGGYTEAFF
TRBV9	TRBJ2-1	-	-	TGTGCCAGCAGCGAGACCCGAGGTGGGGGAACCCTCTACAATGAGCAGTTCTTC	CASSETRGGGTLYNEQFF
TRBV30	TRBJ2-1	-	few	TGTGCCTGGAGTGCCTACAATGAGCAGTTCTTC	CAWSAYNEQFF